This is a list of T cell receptor beta chains from one sample in a study of T cell responses to AZD1222 COVID-19 vaccine. Measured with immunoSEQ multiplex PCR; TCRdb has only the in-frame clones, and not every one. The table lists over 65,000 clones, about 91% of them singletons, with approximately 6.6% in the top ten. The sample was peripheral blood, taken on day 0 of MenACWY control vaccination. These receptors all stem from an adult in good health. The CDR3 runs from the conserved cysteine through the conserved F or W. D genes are given only for firm matches. Clone size is given for some rows only: seen once, a few or many times, or a class if the clone is expanded.

-	TRBV19	TRBJ1-5	-	CASTLDTIGGNQPQHF	TGTGCCAGTACCCTGGACACAATCGGGGGCAATCAGCCCCAGCATTTT
-	TRBV5-1	TRBJ2-7	TRBD1	CASSLAGQKDSYEQYF	TGCGCCAGCAGCTTGGCGGGACAGAAGGACTCCTACGAGCAGTACTTC
-	TRBV5-6	TRBJ1-5	-	CASSDRTVSNQPQHF	TGTGCCAGCAGCGACCGAACAGTTAGCAATCAGCCCCAGCATTTT
-	TRBV6-1	TRBJ1-2	-	CASSEGVSANYGYTF	TGTGCCAGCAGTGAAGGGGTTTCAGCTAACTATGGCTACACCTTC
-	TRBV7-2	TRBJ2-6	-	CASSLRQSGANVLTF	TGTGCCAGCAGCCTAAGGCAGTCTGGGGCCAACGTCCTGACTTTC
-	TRBV7-2	TRBJ2-7	TRBD1	CASSPGPGQGGYEQYF	TGTGCCAGCAGCCCTGGGCCGGGACAGGGGGGCTACGAGCAGTACTTC
once	TRBV3-1/TRBV3-2	TRBJ1-6	-	CASSHGAENSPLHF	TGTGCCAGCAGCCACGGGGCCGAGAATTCACCCCTCCACTTT
-	TRBV19	TRBJ2-5	-	CASSMDQETQYF	TGTGCCAGTAGTATGGACCAAGAGACCCAGTACTTC
-	TRBV5-1	TRBJ2-7	-	CASSLGLDRTYEQYF	TGCGCCAGCAGCTTGGGACTGGACAGAACCTACGAGCAGTACTTC
-	TRBV30	TRBJ1-3	TRBD1	CAWTPDRGHGNTIYF	TGTGCCTGGACCCCGGACAGGGGGCATGGAAACACCATATATTTT
-	TRBV5-4	TRBJ2-1	TRBD2	CASSLDQGLADEQFF	TGTGCCAGCAGCTTGGACCAGGGACTAGCCGATGAGCAGTTCTTC
once	TRBV6-5	TRBJ1-6	-	CAIIGGWFNSPLHF	TGTGCCATCATCGGGGGCTGGTTCAATTCACCCCTCCACTTT
-	TRBV6-2/TRBV6-3	TRBJ2-7	-	CASSPLYEQYF	TGTGCCAGCAGTCCCCTCTACGAGCAGTACTTC
-	TRBV2	TRBJ2-3	TRBD2	CASSGGGGADTQYF	TGTGCCAGCAGTGGTGGCGGGGGGGCAGATACGCAGTATTTT
-	TRBV13	TRBJ2-7	-	CASSLQRRTYIYEQYF	TGTGCCAGCAGCTTACAACGACGGACGTACATCTACGAGCAGTACTTC
-	TRBV10-3	TRBJ2-3	TRBD1	CAIRKAGTETDTQYF	TGTGCCATCAGGAAGGCCGGGACAGAAACAGATACGCAGTATTTT
-	TRBV9	TRBJ2-6	TRBD1	CASSVGDRGTGANVLTF	TGTGCCAGCAGCGTAGGGGACAGGGGTACTGGGGCCAACGTCCTGACTTTC
-	TRBV7-6	TRBJ2-1	-	CASSLLLGVGNEQFF	TGTGCCAGCAGCTTACTTTTGGGGGTGGGGAATGAGCAGTTCTTC
-	TRBV20-1	TRBJ2-3	-	CRGQGADTQYF	TGCAGGGGCCAGGGCGCAGATACGCAGTATTTT
-	TRBV7-9	TRBJ2-2	-	CASSKGLGNTGELFF	TGTGCCAGCAGTAAGGGGTTGGGGAACACCGGGGAGCTGTTTTTT
-	TRBV9	TRBJ1-1	-	CASSVDPGETTEAFF	TGTGCCAGCAGCGTAGATCCCGGGGAGACCACTGAAGCTTTCTTT
few	TRBV20-1	TRBJ1-2	-	CSASAGDGYTF	TGCAGTGCTAGTGCGGGCGATGGCTACACCTTC
-	TRBV5-1	TRBJ2-7	TRBD1	CASSRGQATEQYF	TGCGCCAGCAGCCGGGGACAGGCTACCGAGCAGTACTTC
-	TRBV7-2	TRBJ1-6	TRBD1	CASSLDRDNSPLHF	TGTGCCAGCAGCTTGGACAGGGATAATTCACCCCTCCACTTT
-	TRBV7-2	TRBJ1-5	-	CASSLHSSNQPQHF	TGTGCCAGCAGCTTACACAGCAGCAATCAGCCCCAGCATTTT
-	TRBV19	TRBJ2-2	TRBD1	CASSIGGQGATGELFF	TGTGCCAGTAGTATAGGGGGACAGGGGGCCACCGGGGAGCTGTTTTTT
once	TRBV27	TRBJ1-5	-	CASHMTGASGNQPQHF	TGTGCCAGCCATATGACGGGGGCGAGTGGCAATCAGCCCCAGCATTTT
-	TRBV5-6	TRBJ1-3	-	CASSEGDRTGNTIYF	TGTGCCAGCAGCGAAGGAGACAGGACTGGAAACACCATATATTTT
-	TRBV7-2	TRBJ2-7	-	CASSLPRQASSYEQYF	TGTGCCAGCAGCTTACCTCGACAGGCTAGCTCCTACGAGCAGTACTTC
-	TRBV5-1	TRBJ2-3	TRBD1	CASSFSTGGFTDTQYF	TGCGCCAGCAGCTTCTCGACAGGGGGCTTCACAGATACGCAGTATTTT
-	TRBV3-1/TRBV3-2	TRBJ1-2	-	CASSQEGAGGYTF	TGTGCCAGCAGCCAAGAGGGGGCCGGTGGCTACACCTTC
-	TRBV28	TRBJ2-7	TRBD2	CASSFSGGRYEQYF	TGTGCCAGCAGTTTTTCGGGAGGCCGCTACGAGCAGTACTTC
-	TRBV6-1	TRBJ1-2	-	CASSEARAGDYGYTF	TGTGCCAGCAGTGAAGCCAGGGCGGGGGACTATGGCTACACCTTC